The 24 T cell receptor beta chains below come from one sample, sequenced in a study of blood T cell repertoires in COVID-19. Libraries were prepared by immunoSEQ multiplex PCR; TCRdb keeps only in-frame clonotypes and omits some of them. The sample holds about 210,000 clones, 70% to 90% seen once. Source material: peripheral blood. Every receptor here comes from a woman aged 40 to 50 with acute or convalescent COVID-19.

The chain carries TRBV2 and TRBJ1-5; no definite D call. The CDR3 has 13 amino acids. CDR1 and CDR2 from the germline V gene are SNHLY and FYNNEI. V lost 8 bases, J lost 6 bases, and 14 bases lay in between. CDR3 bases: TGTGCCAGCGGGAGCGGGTCCCCTCAGCCCCAGCATTTT. Residues: CASGSGSPQPQHF.

The V call is TRBV5-1, the J call TRBJ2-3; no clear D. The CDR3 contains 14 residues. Germline V lookup: CDR1 SGHRS, CDR2 YFSETQ. V gave up 4 bases and J gave up 4 bases, with 13 bases separating them. CDR3 protein: CASSPLLRADTQYF. CDR3 DNA: TGCGCCAGCAGCCCCCTCTTAAGAGCAGATACGCAGTATTTT.

The V gene is TRBV6-1, the J gene TRBJ1-2; maybe TRBD1 (5 bases). CDR1 and CDR2 from the germline V gene are MNHNS and SASEGT. V shed 0 bases and J shed 8 bases, with 13 bases lying between them. The CDR3 runs to 14 residues. Here the CDR3 DNA reads TGTGCCAGCAGTGAAGCATCCGGGACTAGAGGCTACACCTTC. Translation: CASSEASGTRGYTF.

The chain recombines TRBV5-1 with TRBJ2-1; TRBD2 agrees at 11 bases. V lost 0 bases to trimming and J lost 0 bases; unmatched junction nucleotides: 5. CDR1 is SGHRS and CDR2 is YFSETQ in the germline V gene. The CDR3 sequence is 18 residues long. The CDR3 loop reads CASSLALAGGLSYNEQFF. The CDR3 coding sequence is TGCGCCAGCAGCTTGGCTCTAGCGGGGGGTCTCTCCTACAATGAGCAGTTCTTC.

The J gene is TRBJ2-5, the V gene TRBV12-3 or TRBV12-4, with 8 bases that match TRBD1. This CDR3 is built from 13 residues. J gave up 8 bases and V 6 bases, and 8 bases lay outside the gene matches. The CDR3 reads CASRQTGVETQYF. The CDR3 nucleotides read TGTGCCAGCAGACAGACAGGGGTGGAAACCCAGTACTTC.

The chain has TRBV30 and TRBJ1-5; TRBD1 agrees at 8 bases. Germline values: CDR1 GTSNPN, CDR2 SVGIG (reference sequence). This CDR3 region has 14 residues. The trim removed 1 base at V and 7 bases at J, leaving 6 bases unmatched. In DNA, the CDR3 is TGTGCCTGGAGTGCGACAGGGGCCCAACAGCCCCAGCATTTT. Its protein product is CAWSATGAQQPQHF. Filled out from reference TRBV30 and TRBJ1-5, the complete variable domain reads SQTIHQWPATLVQPVGSPLSLECTVEGTSNPNLYWYRQAAGRGLQLLFYSVGIGQISSEVPQNLSASRPQDRQFILSSKKLLLSDSGFYLCAWSATGAQQPQHFGDGTRLSIL.

J is TRBJ1-3 and V is TRBV5-4; TRBD1 aligns across 11 bases. Germline loops: CDR1 SGHNT, CDR2 YYREEE (reference sequence). The CDR3 consists of 15 residues. V lost 4 bases and J lost 2; bases outside the gene matches: 2. As DNA, the CDR3 is TGTGCCAGCAGCGTGGACAGGGGGCCTGGAAACACCATATATTTT. Amino acids: CASSVDRGPGNTIYF.

The rearrangement joins TRBV9 to TRBJ2-1; 11 positions agree with TRBD1. The V gene end was trimmed by 4 bases and the J gene end by 6 bases; junction bases not matched to a gene: 9. The CDR3 extends over 16 amino acids. Looked up from germline, CDR1 is SGDLS and CDR2 is YYNGEE. The CDR3 spells CASSLHPGTGGNEQFF. The DNA of the CDR3 is TGTGCCAGCAGCCTCCACCCCGGGACAGGGGGCAATGAGCAGTTCTTC.

This sequence joins TRBV4-1 and TRBJ2-3; 10 bases align to TRBD2. The V segment lost 1 base and the J segment 9 bases; nucleotides outside the gene matches: 13. The length of the CDR3 is 17 residues. Per the germline V gene, CDR1 is MGHRA and CDR2 is YSYEKL. For the CDR3, the DNA is TGCGCCAGCAGCCAAGGAGGTTCTAGCGGGGGAGCGGGGACGCAGTATTTT. Protein: CASSQGGSSGGAGTQYF.

The chain joins TRBV30 to TRBJ1-2; D is undetermined. Trimming removed 0 bases from V and 5 bases from J, with 10 bases in between. CDR1 is GTSNPN and CDR2 is SVGIG in the germline V gene (reference sequence). The CDR3 length is 13 residues. The CDR3 region is CAWSVGEGYGYTF. The DNA for the CDR3 is TGTGCCTGGAGTGTCGGGGAAGGGTATGGCTACACCTTC. The full variable domain, its missing parts supplied by reference TRBV30 and TRBJ1-2, is SQTIHQWPATLVQPVGSPLSLECTVEGTSNPNLYWYRQAAGRGLQLLFYSVGIGQISSEVPQNLSASRPQDRQFILSSKKLLLSDSGFYLCAWSVGEGYGYTFGSGTRLTVV.

The V and J genes are TRBV28 and TRBJ1-2; no clear D. Germline V CDR1 and CDR2: MDHEN, SYDVKM. Trimming cost V 5 bases and J 4 bases, with 17 bases left between them. The CDR3 consists of 15 residues. The CDR3, as DNA: TGTGCCAGCAGTCCGTCCCAAGCCGCCGCCTATGGCTACACCTTC. Amino acid sequence: CASSPSQAAAYGYTF.

V gene TRBV20-1 combines with J gene TRBJ1-2; D is possibly TRBD1 (5 bases). This CDR3 is built from 12 residues. Between the trimmed V and J ends, which lost 3 bases and 6 bases, there was a span of 11 bases. Germline V gives CDR1 DFQATT, CDR2 SNEGSKA (reference sequence). CDR3 in DNA: TGCAGTGCTAGTCAGGGCGGGGATGGCTACACCTTC. Protein sequence: CSASQGGDGYTF.

This chain joins TRBV18 and TRBJ2-2; D unclear. In germline, CDR1 is KGHSH, CDR2 LQKENI. There are 16 residues in the CDR3. The germline V and J ends were trimmed by 2 bases and 2 bases, with 12 bases remaining between them. CDR3 DNA: TGTGCCAGCTCACCAGTGACCCTAGTCAACACCGGGGAGCTGTTTTTT. Its translation is CASSPVTLVNTGELFF.

This clone has just a few counts. The genes are TRBV7-6 and TRBJ1-1; D gene ambiguous. Looked up from germline, CDR1 is SGHVS and CDR2 is FNYEAQ. Trimming removed 3 bases at V and 1 base at J, with 6 bases between. The CDR3 totals 13 residues. The CDR3, as DNA: TGTGCCAGCAGCTTTGTTCAGAACACTGAAGCTTTCTTT. Its translation is CASSFVQNTEAFF.

V and J are TRBV10-3 and TRBJ2-2, with D perhaps TRBD2 (5 bases). The CDR3 extends over 15 amino acids. In germline, CDR1 is ENHRY, CDR2 SYGVKD. Trimming stripped 10 bases from V and 1 base from J, with 16 bases between. CDR3 protein: CATYLPEGNTGELFF. The CDR3 nucleotides read TGTGCCACCTATCTACCCGAGGGGAACACCGGGGAGCTGTTTTTT.

V and J are TRBV13 and TRBJ1-5; D possibly corresponds to TRBD1 (6 bases). V lost 5 bases, J lost 0 bases, and 8 bases lay in between. Germline assignment: CDR1 PRHDT and CDR2 FYEKMQ (reference sequence). The CDR3 runs 14 residues. In DNA form, the CDR3 reads TGTGCCAGCAGCCCGGGACATAGCAATCAGCCCCAGCATTTT. Translation: CASSPGHSNQPQHF.

The V and J genes are TRBV2 and TRBJ2-5; TRBD2 agrees at 13 bases. Looked up from germline, CDR1 is SNHLY and CDR2 is FYNNEI. CDR3 length: 15 residues. J was trimmed by 5 bases and V by 4 bases; bases with no gene match: 4. CDR3 bases: TGTGCCAGCAGTGTGGGACTAGCGGGGACGGAGACCCAGTACTTC. It codes for CASSVGLAGTETQYF.

The CDR3 protein is CASRTERGSYNEQFF. The CDR3 nucleotides are TGTGCCAGCAGAACCGAGCGGGGCTCCTACAATGAGCAGTTCTTC. The rearrangement joins TRBV11-2 to TRBJ2-1; 7 bases line up with TRBD2. Looked up from germline, CDR1 is SGHAT and CDR2 is FQNNGV. The CDR3 totals 15 residues. V dropped 6 bases and J dropped 0; count of bases not matched to a gene: 5.

The V call is TRBV10-1, the J call TRBJ1-2; 7 nucleotides align to TRBD1. The CDR3 extends over 12 amino acids. The trim removed 6 bases at V and 4 bases at J, leaving 2 bases unmatched. Germline CDR1 is WNHNN and CDR2 is SYGVQD (reference sequence). CDR3 DNA: TGCGCCAGCAGAGGGGGCCTCTATGGCTACACCTTC. Translating it yields CASRGGLYGYTF.

The chain has TRBV10-3 and TRBJ1-2, with 7 bases lining up with TRBD1. The germline V gene has CDR1 ENHRY and CDR2 SYGVKD. This CDR3 is built from 15 residues. J was trimmed by 2 bases and V by 3 bases; bases with no gene match: 6. The DNA for the CDR3 is TGTGCCATCAGTGACCCCGGACAGGACAACTATGGCTACACCTTC. Its protein is CAISDPGQDNYGYTF.

The chain couples TRBV6-5 to TRBJ2-1, with 8 bases aligning to TRBD1. From germline, CDR1 is MNHEY and CDR2 SVGAGI. V was pared by 6 bases and J by 3 bases, with 7 bases of the junction left unmatched. CDR3 length: 15 residues. Here the CDR3 reads CASSSGTGLYNEQFF. CDR3 DNA sequence: TGTGCCAGCAGCTCCGGGACAGGACTCTACAATGAGCAGTTCTTC.

The genes are TRBV7-9 and TRBJ2-3; perhaps TRBD2 as D (6 bases). V was shortened by 7 bases and J by 1 base, with 9 bases between the two germline ends. Germline CDR1 reads SEHNR; CDR2 reads FQNEAQ (reference sequence). The CDR3 runs 13 residues. The CDR3 spells CASTKRGTDTQYF. Written as DNA, the CDR3 is TGTGCCAGCACCAAGCGGGGCACAGATACGCAGTATTTT.

Points on this clone: Other nucleotide sequences from this sample produce the same CDR3. The chain employs TRBV3-1 (or the pseudogene TRBV3-2) and TRBJ2-2, with D possibly being TRBD2 (5 bases). Deletions cut 1 base from V and 5 bases from J, with 8 bases between. Germline V gene data show CDR1 as LGHDT and CDR2 as YNNKEL (reference sequence). This CDR3 is built from 14 residues. The CDR3 loop reads CASSQGRGTGELFF. In DNA, the CDR3 is TGTGCCAGCAGCCAAGGTAGAGGGACCGGGGAGCTGTTTTTT.

The chain is built from TRBV18 and TRBJ1-4; D is perhaps TRBD1 (5 bases). Germline lookup yields CDR1 KGHSH and CDR2 LQKENI. The CDR3 has 14 amino acids. With 6 bases removed from V and 5 bases from J, the gap between germline ends came to 13 bases. CDR3 DNA: TGTGCCAGCTCCCCCCGAGACAGAAATGAAAAACTGTTTTTT. Protein sequence: CASSPRDRNEKLFF. Using reference TRBV18 and TRBJ1-4 for the parts outside the CDR3, the full variable domain is NAGVMQNPRHLVRRRGQEARLRCSPMKGHSHVYWYRQLPEEGLKFMVYLQKENIIDESGMPKERFSAEFPKEGPSILRIQQVVRGDSAAYFCASSPRDRNEKLFFGSGTQLSVL.